This TCR beta chain was observed in a study of PD-L1 blockade in urothelial cancer. This sample's time point: pretreatment peripheral blood. CDR1 MDHEN and CDR2 SYDVKM come from the germline V gene. Unmatched junction bases numbered 5, after V lost 5 bases and J lost 3 bases. This CDR3 is built from 14 residues. Produced via immunoSEQ multiplex PCR; TCRdb's table is partial and in-frame only. The repertoire holds tens of thousands of clones, with approximately 78% as singletons. This sequence originates from a man aged 65 to 79 with urothelial cancer. The input for sequencing was PBMCs, taken around atezolizumab (anti-PD-L1) treatment. The J gene is TRBJ2-7, the V gene TRBV28; 9 bases fit TRBD1. For the CDR3, the DNA is TGTGCCAGCAGTGGGGGACAGGGCGGCTACGAGCAGTACTTC. Protein product: CASSGGQGGYEQYF.